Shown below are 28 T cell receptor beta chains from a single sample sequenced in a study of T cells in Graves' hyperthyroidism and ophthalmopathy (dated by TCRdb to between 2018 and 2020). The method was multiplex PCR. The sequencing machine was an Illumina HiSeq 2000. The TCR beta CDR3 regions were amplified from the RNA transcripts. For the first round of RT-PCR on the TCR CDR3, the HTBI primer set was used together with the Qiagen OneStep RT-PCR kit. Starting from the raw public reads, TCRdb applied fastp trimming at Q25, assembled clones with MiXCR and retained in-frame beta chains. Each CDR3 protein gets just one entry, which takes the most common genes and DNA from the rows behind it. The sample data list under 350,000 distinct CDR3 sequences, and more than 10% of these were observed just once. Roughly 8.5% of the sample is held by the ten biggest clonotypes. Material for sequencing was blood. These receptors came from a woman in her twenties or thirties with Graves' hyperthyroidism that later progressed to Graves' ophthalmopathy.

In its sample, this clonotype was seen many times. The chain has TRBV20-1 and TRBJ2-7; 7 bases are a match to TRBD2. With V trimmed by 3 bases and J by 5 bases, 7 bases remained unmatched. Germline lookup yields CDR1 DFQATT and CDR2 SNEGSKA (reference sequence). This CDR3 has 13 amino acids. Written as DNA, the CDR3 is TGCAGTGCTAGTCCCGGGACTAATGACGAGCAGTACTTC. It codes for CSASPGTNDEQYF.

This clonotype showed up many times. The CDR3 DNA reads as TGTGCCAGCAGTCCCGGGACAGGGGATTACGAAAAACTGTTTTTT. Its protein is CASSPGTGDYEKLFF. The V and J genes are TRBV27 and TRBJ1-4; TRBD1 matches at 10 bases. Trimming took 5 bases from V and 8 from J; bases not matched to a gene: 8. The CDR3 contains 15 residues. Germline CDR1 and CDR2: MNHEY and SMNVEV (reference sequence).

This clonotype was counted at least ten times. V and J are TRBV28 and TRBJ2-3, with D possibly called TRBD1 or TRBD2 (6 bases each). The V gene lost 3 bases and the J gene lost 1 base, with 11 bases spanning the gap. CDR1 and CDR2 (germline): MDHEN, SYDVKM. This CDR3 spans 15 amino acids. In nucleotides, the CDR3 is TGTGCCAGCAGTTTTGGGGGGCCGGGCACAGATACGCAGTATTTT. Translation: CASSFGGPGTDTQYF.

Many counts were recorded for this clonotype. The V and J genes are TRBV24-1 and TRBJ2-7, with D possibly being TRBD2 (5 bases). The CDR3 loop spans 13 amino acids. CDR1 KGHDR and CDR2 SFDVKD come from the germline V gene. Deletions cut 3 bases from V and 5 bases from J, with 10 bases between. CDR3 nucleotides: TGTGCCACCAGTGATGGTTCGCGGGACGAGCAGTACTTC. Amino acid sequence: CATSDGSRDEQYF.

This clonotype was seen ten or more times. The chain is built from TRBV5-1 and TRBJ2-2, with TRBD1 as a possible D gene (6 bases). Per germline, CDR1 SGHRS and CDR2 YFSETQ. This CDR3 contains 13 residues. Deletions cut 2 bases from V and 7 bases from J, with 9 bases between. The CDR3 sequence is CASSLGQSGELFF. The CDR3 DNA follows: TGCGCCAGCAGCTTAGGACAGAGCGGGGAGCTGTTTTTT.

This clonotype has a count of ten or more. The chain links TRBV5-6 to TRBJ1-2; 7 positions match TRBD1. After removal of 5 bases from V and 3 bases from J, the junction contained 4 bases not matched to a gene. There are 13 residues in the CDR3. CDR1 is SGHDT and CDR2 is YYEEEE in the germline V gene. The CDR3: CASRRTGDYGYTF. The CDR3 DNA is TGTGCCAGCAGACGCACAGGGGACTATGGCTACACCTTC.

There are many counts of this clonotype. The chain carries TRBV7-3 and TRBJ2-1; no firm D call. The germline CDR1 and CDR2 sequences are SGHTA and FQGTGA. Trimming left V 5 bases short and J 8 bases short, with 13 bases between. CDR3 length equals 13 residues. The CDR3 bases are TGTGCCAGCAGCCTATTGCCTGGGGATGAGCAGTTCTTC. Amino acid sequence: CASSLLPGDEQFF. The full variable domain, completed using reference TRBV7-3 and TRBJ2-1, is GAGVSQTPSNKVTEKGKYVELRCDPISGHTALYWYRQSLGQGPEFLIYFQGTGAADDSGLPNDRFFAVRPEGSVSTLKIQRTERGDSAVYLCASSLLPGDEQFFGPGTRLTVL.

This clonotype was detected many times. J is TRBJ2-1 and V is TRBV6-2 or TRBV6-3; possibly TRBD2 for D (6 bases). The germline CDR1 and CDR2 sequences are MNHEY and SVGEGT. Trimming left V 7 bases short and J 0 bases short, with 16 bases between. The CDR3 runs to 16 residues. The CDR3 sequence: CASTEEGSFSYNEQFF. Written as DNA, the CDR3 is TGTGCCAGCACCGAGGAGGGCTCCTTCTCCTACAATGAGCAGTTCTTC.

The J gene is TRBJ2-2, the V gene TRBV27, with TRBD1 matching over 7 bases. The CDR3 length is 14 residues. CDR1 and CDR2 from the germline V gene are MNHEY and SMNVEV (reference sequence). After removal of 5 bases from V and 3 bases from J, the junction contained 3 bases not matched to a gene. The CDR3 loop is CASSPTGYTGELFF. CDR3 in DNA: TGTGCCAGCAGTCCGACAGGGTACACCGGGGAGCTGTTTTTT.

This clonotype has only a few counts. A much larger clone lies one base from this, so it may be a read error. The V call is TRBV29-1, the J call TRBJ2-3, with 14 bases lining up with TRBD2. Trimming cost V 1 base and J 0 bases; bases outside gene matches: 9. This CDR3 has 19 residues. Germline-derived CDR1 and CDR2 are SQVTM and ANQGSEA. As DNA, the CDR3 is TGCAGCGTTGAAGGGTTGGGGACTAGCGGGAGAACTAGCACAGATACGCAGTATTTT. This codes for CSVEGLGTSGRTSTDTQYF.

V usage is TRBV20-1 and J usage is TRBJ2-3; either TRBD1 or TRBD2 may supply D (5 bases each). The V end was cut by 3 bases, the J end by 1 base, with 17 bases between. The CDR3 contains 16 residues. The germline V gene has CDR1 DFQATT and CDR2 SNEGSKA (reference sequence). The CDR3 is CSASRDPPKGTDTQYF. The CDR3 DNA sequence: TGCAGTGCTAGCCGGGACCCCCCTAAGGGCACAGATACGCAGTATTTT.

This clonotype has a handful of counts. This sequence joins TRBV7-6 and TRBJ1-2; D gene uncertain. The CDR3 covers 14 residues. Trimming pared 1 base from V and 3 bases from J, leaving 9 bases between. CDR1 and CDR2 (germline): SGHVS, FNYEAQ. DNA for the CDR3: TGTGCCAGCAGCTTAGGAGCAGAAGACTATGGCTACACCTTC. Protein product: CASSLGAEDYGYTF.

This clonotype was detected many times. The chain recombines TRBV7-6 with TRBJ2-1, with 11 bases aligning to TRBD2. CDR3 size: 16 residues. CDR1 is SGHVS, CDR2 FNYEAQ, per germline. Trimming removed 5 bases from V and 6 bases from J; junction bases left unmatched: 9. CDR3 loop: CASSKVAGGLRNEQFF. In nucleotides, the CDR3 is TGTGCCAGCAGCAAAGTAGCGGGAGGGCTACGCAATGAGCAGTTCTTC.

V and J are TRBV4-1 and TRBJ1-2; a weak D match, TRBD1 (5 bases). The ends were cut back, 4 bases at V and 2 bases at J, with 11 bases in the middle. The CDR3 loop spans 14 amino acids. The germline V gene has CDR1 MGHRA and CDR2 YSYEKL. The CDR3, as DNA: TGCGCCAGCAGCCCTGAAGACAGCAACTATGGCTACACCTTC. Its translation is CASSPEDSNYGYTF.

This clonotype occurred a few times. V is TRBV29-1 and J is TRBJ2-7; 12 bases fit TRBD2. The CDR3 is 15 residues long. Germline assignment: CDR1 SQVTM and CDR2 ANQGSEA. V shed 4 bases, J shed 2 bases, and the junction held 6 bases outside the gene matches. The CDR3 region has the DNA TGCAGCGTTGGATCTAGCGGGAGGGCCGCCTACGAGCAGTACTTC. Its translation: CSVGSSGRAAYEQYF.

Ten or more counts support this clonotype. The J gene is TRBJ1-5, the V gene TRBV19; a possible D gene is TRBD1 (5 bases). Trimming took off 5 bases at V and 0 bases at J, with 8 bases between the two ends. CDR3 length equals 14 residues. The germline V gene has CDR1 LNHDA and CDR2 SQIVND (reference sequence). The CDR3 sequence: CASSYDSSNQPQHF. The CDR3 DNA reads TGTGCCAGTAGTTACGACAGTAGCAATCAGCCCCAGCATTTT.

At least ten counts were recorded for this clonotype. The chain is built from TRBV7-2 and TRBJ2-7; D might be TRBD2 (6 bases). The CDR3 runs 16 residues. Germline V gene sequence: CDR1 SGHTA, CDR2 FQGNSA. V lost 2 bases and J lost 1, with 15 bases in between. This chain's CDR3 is CASSLIRGIPSYEQYF. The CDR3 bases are TGTGCCAGCAGCTTAATTCGGGGGATCCCTTCCTACGAGCAGTACTTC.

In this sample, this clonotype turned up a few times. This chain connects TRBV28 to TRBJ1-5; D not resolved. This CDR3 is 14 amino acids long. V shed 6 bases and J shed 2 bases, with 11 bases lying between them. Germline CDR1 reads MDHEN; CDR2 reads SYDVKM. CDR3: CASSFFGGNQPQHF. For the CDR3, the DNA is TGTGCCAGCAGCTTTTTTGGGGGCAATCAGCCCCAGCATTTT.

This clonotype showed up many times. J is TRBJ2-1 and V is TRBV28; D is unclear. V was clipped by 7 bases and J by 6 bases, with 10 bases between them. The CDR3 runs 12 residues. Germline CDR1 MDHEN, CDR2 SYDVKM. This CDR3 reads CASKSGVNEQFF. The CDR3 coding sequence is TGTGCCAGCAAGTCGGGTGTCAATGAGCAGTTCTTC.

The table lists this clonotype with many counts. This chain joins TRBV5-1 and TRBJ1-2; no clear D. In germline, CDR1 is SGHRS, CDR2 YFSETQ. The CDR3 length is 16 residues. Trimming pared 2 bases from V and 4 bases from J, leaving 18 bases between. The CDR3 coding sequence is TGCGCCAGCAGCTTCCGAAATGAAATGCCGATCTATGGCTACACCTTC. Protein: CASSFRNEMPIYGYTF.

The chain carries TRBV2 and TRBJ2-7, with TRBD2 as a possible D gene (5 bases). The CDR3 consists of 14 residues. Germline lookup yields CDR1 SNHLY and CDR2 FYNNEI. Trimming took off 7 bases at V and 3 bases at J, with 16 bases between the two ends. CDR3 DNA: TGTGCCAGCACCGACGGGCTAGCCGTCTACGAGCAGTACTTC. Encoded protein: CASTDGLAVYEQYF. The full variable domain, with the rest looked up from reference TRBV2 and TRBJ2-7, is EPEVTQTPSHQVTQMGQEVILRCVPISNHLYFYWYRQILGQKVEFLVSFYNNEISEKSEIFDDQFSVERPDGSNFTLKIRSTKLEDSAMYFCASTDGLAVYEQYFGPGTRLTVT.

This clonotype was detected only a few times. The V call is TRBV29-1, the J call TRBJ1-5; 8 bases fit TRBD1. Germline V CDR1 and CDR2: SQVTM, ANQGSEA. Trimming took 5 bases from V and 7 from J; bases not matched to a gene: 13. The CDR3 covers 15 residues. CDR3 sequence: CSVNYSGTGGQPQHF. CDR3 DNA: TGCAGCGTTAATTACTCCGGGACAGGAGGACAGCCCCAGCATTTT.

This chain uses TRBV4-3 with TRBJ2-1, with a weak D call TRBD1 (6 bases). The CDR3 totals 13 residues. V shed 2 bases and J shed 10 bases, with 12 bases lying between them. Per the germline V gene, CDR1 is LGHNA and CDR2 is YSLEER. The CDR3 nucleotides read TGCGCCAGCAGCCAAAACCACGACAGGGAGCAGTTCTTC. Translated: CASSQNHDREQFF.

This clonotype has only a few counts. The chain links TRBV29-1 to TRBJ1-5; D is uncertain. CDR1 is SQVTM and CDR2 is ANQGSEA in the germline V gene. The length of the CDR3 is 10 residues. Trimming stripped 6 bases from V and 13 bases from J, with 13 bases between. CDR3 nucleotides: TGCAGCGTCCTCGAAGATACGCAGCATTTT. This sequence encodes CSVLEDTQHF.

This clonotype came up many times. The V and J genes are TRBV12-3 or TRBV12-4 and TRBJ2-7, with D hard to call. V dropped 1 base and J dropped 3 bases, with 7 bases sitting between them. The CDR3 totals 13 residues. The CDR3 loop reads CASSLELRYEQYF. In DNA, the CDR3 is TGTGCCAGCAGTTTAGAACTACGCTACGAGCAGTACTTC.

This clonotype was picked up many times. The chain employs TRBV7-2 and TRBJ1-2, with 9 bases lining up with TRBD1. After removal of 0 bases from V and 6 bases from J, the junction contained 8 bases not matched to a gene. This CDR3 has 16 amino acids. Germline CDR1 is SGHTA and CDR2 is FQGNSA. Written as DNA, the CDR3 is TGTGCCAGCAGCTTAGCGATCGGACAGGGGTCTAATGGCTACACCTTC. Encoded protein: CASSLAIGQGSNGYTF.

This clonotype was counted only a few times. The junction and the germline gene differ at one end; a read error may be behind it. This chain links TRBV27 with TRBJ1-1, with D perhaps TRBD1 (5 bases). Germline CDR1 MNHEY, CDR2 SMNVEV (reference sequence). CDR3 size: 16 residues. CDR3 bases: TGTGCCGGCAGTTTATTTGGGTGGGGGGAAAACACTGAAGCTTTCTTT. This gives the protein CAGSLFGWGENTEAFF.

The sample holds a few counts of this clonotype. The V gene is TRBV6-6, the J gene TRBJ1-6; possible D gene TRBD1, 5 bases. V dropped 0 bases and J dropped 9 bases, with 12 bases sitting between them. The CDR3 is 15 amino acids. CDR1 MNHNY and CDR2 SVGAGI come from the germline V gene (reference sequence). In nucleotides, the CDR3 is TGTGCCAGCAGTTACTCCACAGGCATGGGTTCACCCCTCCACTTT. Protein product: CASSYSTGMGSPLHF.